This T cell receptor beta chain came from a study of shared clonotypes between healthy human individuals. Study details: There were three CD4 naive, three CD4 memory, two CD8 naive and one CD8 memory plates per donor.

All donors were Caucasian adults living in Nashville, Tennessee. CDR1 is MNHEY, CDR2 SMNVEV, per germline (reference sequence). There are 16 residues in the CDR3. V was shortened by 0 bases and J by 0 bases, with 9 bases between the two germline ends. The study's findings and limits: Relative to their counterparts shared across all four donors, non-shared clonotypes exhibited diminished generation probabilities.

At a deep level, the assay was run. The protocol was immunoSEQ multiplex PCR, while the TCRdb copy is restricted to in-frame clones and leaves out a portion. The sample lists around 700,000 clones, around 74% occurring once. Worth noting for this clone: Its antigen is not identified.

This TCR was recovered from a woman aged 25 to 39 in good health. The rearrangement uses TRBV27 and TRBJ2-1; no clear D. Input material: memory CD4+ T cells sorted from blood. Indicated subset: CD45RA-negative fraction. CDR3 bases: TGTGCCAGCAGTTTATCCGGCTCGAGCTCCTACAATGAGCAGTTCTTC. It translates to CASSLSGSSSYNEQFF.